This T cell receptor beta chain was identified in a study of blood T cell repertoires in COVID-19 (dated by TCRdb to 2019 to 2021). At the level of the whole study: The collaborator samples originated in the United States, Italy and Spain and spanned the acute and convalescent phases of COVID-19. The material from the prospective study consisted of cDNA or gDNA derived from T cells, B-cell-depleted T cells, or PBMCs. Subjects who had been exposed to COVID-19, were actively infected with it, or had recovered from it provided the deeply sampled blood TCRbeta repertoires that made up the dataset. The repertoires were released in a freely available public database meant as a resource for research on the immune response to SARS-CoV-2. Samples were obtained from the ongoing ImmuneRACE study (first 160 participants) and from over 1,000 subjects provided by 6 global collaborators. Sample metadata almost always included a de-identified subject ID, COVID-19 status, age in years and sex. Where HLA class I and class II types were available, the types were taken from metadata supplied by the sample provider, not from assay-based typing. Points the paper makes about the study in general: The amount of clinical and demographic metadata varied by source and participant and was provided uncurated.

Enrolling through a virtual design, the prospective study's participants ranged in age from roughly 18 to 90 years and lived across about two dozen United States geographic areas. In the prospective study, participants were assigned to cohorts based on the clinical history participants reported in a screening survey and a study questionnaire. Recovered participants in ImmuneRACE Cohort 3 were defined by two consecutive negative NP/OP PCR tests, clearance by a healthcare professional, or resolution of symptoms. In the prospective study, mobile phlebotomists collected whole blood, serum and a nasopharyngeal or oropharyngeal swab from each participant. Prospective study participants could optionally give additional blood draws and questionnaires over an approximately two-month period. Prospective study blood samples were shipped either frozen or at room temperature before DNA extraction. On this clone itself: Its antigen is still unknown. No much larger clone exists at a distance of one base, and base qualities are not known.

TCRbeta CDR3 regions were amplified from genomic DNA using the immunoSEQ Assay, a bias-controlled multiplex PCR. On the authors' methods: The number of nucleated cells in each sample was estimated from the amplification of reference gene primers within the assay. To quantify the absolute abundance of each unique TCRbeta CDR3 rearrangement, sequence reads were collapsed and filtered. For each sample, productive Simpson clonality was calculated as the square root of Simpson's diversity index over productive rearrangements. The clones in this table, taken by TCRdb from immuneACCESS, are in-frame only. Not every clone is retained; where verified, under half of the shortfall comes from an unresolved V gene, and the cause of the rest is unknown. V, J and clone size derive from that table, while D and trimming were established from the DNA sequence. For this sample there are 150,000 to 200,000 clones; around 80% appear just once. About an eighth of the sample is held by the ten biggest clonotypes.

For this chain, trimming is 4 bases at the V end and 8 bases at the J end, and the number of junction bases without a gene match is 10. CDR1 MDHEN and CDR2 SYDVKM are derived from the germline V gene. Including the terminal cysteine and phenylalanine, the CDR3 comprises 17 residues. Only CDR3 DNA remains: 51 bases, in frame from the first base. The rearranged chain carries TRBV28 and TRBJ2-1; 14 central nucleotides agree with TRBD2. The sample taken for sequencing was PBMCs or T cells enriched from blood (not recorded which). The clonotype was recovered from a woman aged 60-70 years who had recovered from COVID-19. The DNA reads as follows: TGTGCCAGCAGTTCATCCGGGACTAGCGGGAGAGTTGATGAGCAGTTCTTC. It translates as CASSSSGTSGRVDEQFF.